This T cell receptor beta chain derives from a study of T cell changes during pregnancy in multiple sclerosis. Clones were read by immunoSEQ multiplex PCR, and TCRdb kept only the in-frame ones, dropping some. The sample lists 30,000 to 40,000 clones, roughly nine tenths seen once, with roughly 6% in the top ten. The germline V gene has CDR1 SGHDT and CDR2 YYEEEE. The CDR3 covers 15 residues. With 3 bases removed from V and 0 bases from J, the gap between germline ends came to 12 bases. The TCR originated in a female donor with multiple sclerosis, enrolled in a pregnancy study. This chain links TRBV5-6 with TRBJ1-2; unclear D gene. The sample consisted of CD8+ T cells from peripheral blood mononuclear cells, taken in the second trimester of pregnancy. CDR3 region: CASSSVTLPNYGYTF. CDR3 coding DNA: TGTGCCAGCAGCTCCGTGACACTCCCTAACTATGGCTACACCTTC.